What follows are 8 T cell receptor beta chains derived from one specimen sequenced in a study of beta chain features in type 1 diabetes. Expressed TCRB transcripts were sequenced after all isolated RNA was converted to cDNA. Profiling relied on immunoSEQ multiplex PCR, and the TCRdb table lists in-frame clones only, not all of them. Of 150,000 or so clones listed, under 60% are singletons. Sequenced input: Tregs from blood. The receptor set was obtained from a man younger than 35 in good health.

On this clone: Other DNA sequences in this sample translate to the same CDR3. J is TRBJ1-5 and V is TRBV19; D is uncertain. Germline CDR1 LNHDA, CDR2 SQIVND (reference sequence). The CDR3 spans 14 residues. V lost 6 bases and J lost 1, with 10 bases in between. CDR3 nucleotides: TGTGCCAGTAGCCCGAGAGGGAGCAATCAGCCCCAGCATTTT. Encoded protein: CASSPRGSNQPQHF.

The genes are TRBV7-2 and TRBJ1-1; TRBD1 aligns across 7 bases. V trimming: 4 bases; J trimming: 1 base; junction bases outside the gene matches: 3. CDR1 is SGHTA and CDR2 is FQGNSA in the germline V gene. The CDR3 contains 14 residues. CDR3 DNA sequence: TGTGCCAGCAGCTCATACAGGGGGAACACTGAAGCTTTCTTT. It encodes CASSSYRGNTEAFF.

In its sample, this clone was seen once. The J gene is TRBJ2-3, the V gene TRBV7-2, with 7 bases identical to TRBD1. The CDR3 contains 15 residues. Germline V gene sequence: CDR1 SGHTA, CDR2 FQGNSA. J lost 5 bases, V lost 1 base, and 6 bases had no gene match. CDR3 in amino acids: CASSLGGGLVDTQYF. The CDR3 DNA reads as TGTGCCAGCAGCTTAGGAGGGGGCCTTGTAGATACGCAGTATTTT.

This clone has only a few counts. The V and J genes are TRBV5-1 and TRBJ2-7, with 7 bases aligning to TRBD1. CDR1 SGHRS and CDR2 YFSETQ come from the germline V gene. J lost 11 bases, V lost 2 bases, and 16 bases had no gene match. This CDR3 has 15 residues. CDR3 amino acids: CASSFLPQSTGWKYF. In nucleotides, the CDR3 is TGCGCCAGCAGCTTTCTCCCCCAATCGACAGGGTGGAAGTACTTC.

The chain recombines TRBV5-4 with TRBJ1-1; 10 bases map to TRBD1. The CDR3 has 16 residues. Germline CDR1 SGHNT, CDR2 YYREEE (reference sequence). J was trimmed by 8 bases and V by 4 bases; bases with no gene match: 14. CDR3 amino acids: CASSMTGTGVAAEAFF. The CDR3 coding sequence is TGTGCCAGCAGCATGACCGGGACAGGGGTCGCCGCGGAAGCTTTCTTT. Together with reference TRBV5-4 and TRBJ1-1, the CDR3 gives the full variable domain: ETGVTQSPTHLIKTRGQQVTLRCSSQSGHNTVSWYQQALGQGPQFIFQYYREEENGRGNFPPRFSGLQFPNYSSELNVNALELDDSALYLCASSMTGTGVAAEAFFGQGTRLTVV.

This sequence joins TRBV6-6 and TRBJ2-5, with 9 bases fitting TRBD1. Germline values: CDR1 MNHNY, CDR2 SVGAGI (reference sequence). J lost 5 bases, V lost 6 bases, and 7 bases had no gene match. The length of the CDR3 is 14 residues. CDR3 DNA sequence: TGTGCCAGCAGCAGACAGGGGGGTTGGGAGACCCAGTACTTC. Its translation: CASSRQGGWETQYF.

The V gene is TRBV7-2, the J gene TRBJ1-4; D is perhaps TRBD1 (5 bases). CDR1 and CDR2 (germline): SGHTA, FQGNSA. This CDR3 has 12 amino acids. Trimming shortened V by 4 bases and J by 11 bases, and 11 bases separated the two germline ends. The DNA of the CDR3 is TGTGCCAGCAGCTCCACCGGGGGTAAACTGTTTTTT. Its protein is CASSSTGGKLFF.

This chain links TRBV2 with TRBJ1-5; D perhaps matches TRBD1 (6 bases). V was shortened by 5 bases and J by 5 bases, with 10 bases between the two germline ends. Per the germline V gene, CDR1 is SNHLY and CDR2 is FYNNEI. The CDR3 extends over 13 amino acids. CDR3: CASSWDNDQPQHF. DNA for the CDR3: TGTGCCAGCAGTTGGGACAACGATCAGCCCCAGCATTTT.